The entry below gives a single TCR beta chain sequence along with its context. Its antigen is still unknown. This CDR3 has 13 amino acids. Germline values: CDR1 GTSNPN, CDR2 SVGIG (reference sequence). Trimming left V 3 bases short and J 7 bases short, with 12 bases between. The data were obtained in a study of shared clonotypes between healthy human individuals. Whole-study results and caveats: Clonotype sharing levels among donors were expected to vary with sequencing depth. Naive CD4 clonotype sharing across a few donors was approximately 5.2%.

Sequenced by immunoSEQ multiplex PCR; TCRdb stores in-frame clones only, minus some. This sample has about 1 million clones, with roughly 70% found just once. The chain combines TRBV30 with TRBJ1-4; maybe TRBD1 (6 bases). Sequences were obtained from memory CD4+ T cells sorted from blood. Subset meaning: CD45RA-negative fraction. The source is a man younger than 35 in good health. CDR3 DNA: TGTGCCTGGAGCCAGGGGTTAGGTGAAAAACTGTTTTTT. This codes for CAWSQGLGEKLFF.